A selection of T cell receptor beta chains follows, all from one sample in a study of cytotoxic CD8 clonotypes in ibrutinib-treated CLL. Measured with immunoSEQ multiplex PCR; TCRdb has only the in-frame clones, and not every one. The sample consists of some 15,000 clones, 55% to 70% of them appearing once. The sample was PBMCs, taken before ibrutinib treatment. The receptors shown here come from a human donor with chronic lymphocytic leukemia. CDR3s include the opening cysteine and the closing phenylalanine or tryptophan. Each record gives: CDR3 DNA, CDR3 protein, J gene, CDR3 length, clone size, D gene, V gene. D genes are given only for firm matches. Clone size appears in some rows only: once, few, many, or a class for an expanded clone.

TGTGCCAGCATTCGGACAGGCGAATTCTATGGCTACACCTTC	CASIRTGEFYGYTF	TRBJ1-2	14	few	TRBD1	TRBV6-1
TGCGCCAGCAGCCAAGTTGAGGGCGCCGGGCAGCCCCAGCATTTT	CASSQVEGAGQPQHF	TRBJ1-5	15	NA	NA	TRBV4-1
TGTGCCAGCAGTGAACTGCTAGGAAGGGGTAATGAGCAGTTCTTC	CASSELLGRGNEQFF	TRBJ2-1	15	few	NA	TRBV25-1
TGTGCCAGCAGTAGGGGGGGGGCCCTAAACGAGCAGTACTTC	CASSRGGALNEQYF	TRBJ2-7	14	few	NA	TRBV25-1
TGTGCCAGCAGCTCGGGGCCTAGCACAGATACGCAGTATTTT	CASSSGPSTDTQYF	TRBJ2-3	14	NA	NA	TRBV11-3
TGTGCCAGCAGTCCTGAGAGTGAAAAACTGTTTTTT	CASSPESEKLFF	TRBJ1-4	12	NA	NA	TRBV7-6
TGCGCCAGCAGCCCTACAGGGGCGGCTAATGAAAAACTGTTTTTT	CASSPTGAANEKLFF	TRBJ1-4	15	NA	TRBD1	TRBV5-1
TGTGCCAGCAGCACTCCGGGACAGGGGGATTTCGTCGACGAGCAGTACTTC	CASSTPGQGDFVDEQYF	TRBJ2-7	17	NA	TRBD1	TRBV7-8
TGTGCCAGCAGTTTCTGGACAGGGCACTCTGGGGCCAACGTCCTGACTTTC	CASSFWTGHSGANVLTF	TRBJ2-6	17	NA	TRBD1	TRBV27
TGTGCCAGTAGTAATGGCTTCGATGGCTACACCTTC	CASSNGFDGYTF	TRBJ1-2	12	NA	NA	TRBV19
TGTGCCAGTAGAATCAGATCCTCCTTGAACACCGGGGAGCTGTTTTTT	CASRIRSSLNTGELFF	TRBJ2-2	16	few	NA	TRBV19
TGTGCCAGCAGCGTAGCGGGGAGCTCACCCCTCCACTTT	CASSVAGSSPLHF	TRBJ1-6	13	NA	NA	TRBV9
TGCAGCTCACAGGGGTACTACAATGAGCAGTTCTTC	CSSQGYYNEQFF	TRBJ2-1	12	NA	TRBD1	TRBV29-1
TGTGCCAGCAGTTCCGGACTAGCGGGGGTCTACAATGAGCAGTTCTTC	CASSSGLAGVYNEQFF	TRBJ2-1	16	NA	TRBD2	TRBV27
TGTGCCAGCACCTCAAGGGACAGGGACACTGAAGCTTTCTTT	CASTSRDRDTEAFF	TRBJ1-1	14	NA	TRBD1	TRBV7-9
TGTGCCAGCAGCTTGTGGCCGCCCTACGAGCAGTACTTC	CASSLWPPYEQYF	TRBJ2-7	13	NA	NA	TRBV5-6
TGTGCCAGCAGCCCCCGGACAGGGCGAGAGACCCAGTACTTC	CASSPRTGRETQYF	TRBJ2-5	14	few	TRBD1	TRBV7-9
TGTGCCAGCAGTTTTAAGAGGGGTGGGACCTTCCTCTCTGGGGCCAACGTCCTGACTTTC	CASSFKRGGTFLSGANVLTF	TRBJ2-6	20	NA	NA	TRBV27
TGTGCCAGCAGTGATCTGGGGGGCACGCAGTATTTT	CASSDLGGTQYF	TRBJ2-3	12	NA	NA	TRBV25-1
TGCGCCAGCAGCCAAGATCTAGAGTACGAGCAGTACTTC	CASSQDLEYEQYF	TRBJ2-7	13	many	NA	TRBV4-1
TGTGCCAGCAGCGATGGACGATACTACACCTTC	CASSDGRYYTF	TRBJ1-2	11	medium-sized	NA	TRBV9
TGTGCCAGCAGTATTGACGGTTACGAGCAGTACTTC	CASSIDGYEQYF	TRBJ2-7	12	large	NA	TRBV27
TGCAGCGCAACGAACACTGAAGCTTTCTTT	CSATNTEAFF	TRBJ1-1	10	NA	NA	TRBV29-1